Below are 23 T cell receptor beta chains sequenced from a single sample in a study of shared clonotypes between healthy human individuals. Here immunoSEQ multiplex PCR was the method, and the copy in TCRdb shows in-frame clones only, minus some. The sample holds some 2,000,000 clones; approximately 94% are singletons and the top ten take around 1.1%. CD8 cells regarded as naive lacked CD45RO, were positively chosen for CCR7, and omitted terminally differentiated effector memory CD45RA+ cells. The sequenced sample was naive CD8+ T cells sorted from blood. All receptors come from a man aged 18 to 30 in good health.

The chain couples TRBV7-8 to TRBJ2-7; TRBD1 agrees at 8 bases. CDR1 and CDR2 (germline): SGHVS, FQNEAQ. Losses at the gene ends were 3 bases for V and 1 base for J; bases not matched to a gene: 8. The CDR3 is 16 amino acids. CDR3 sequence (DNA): TGTGCCAGCAGCTTTCGACAGGGGCCAAGATCCTACGAGCAGTACTTC. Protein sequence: CASSFRQGPRSYEQYF.

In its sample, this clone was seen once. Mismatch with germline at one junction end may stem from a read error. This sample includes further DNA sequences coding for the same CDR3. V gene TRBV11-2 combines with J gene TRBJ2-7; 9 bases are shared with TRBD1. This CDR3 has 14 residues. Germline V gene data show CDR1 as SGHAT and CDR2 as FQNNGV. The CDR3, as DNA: TGCGCCAGCAGCCTGGACAGGGGAACCTACGAGCAGTACTTC. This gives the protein CASSLDRGTYEQYF.

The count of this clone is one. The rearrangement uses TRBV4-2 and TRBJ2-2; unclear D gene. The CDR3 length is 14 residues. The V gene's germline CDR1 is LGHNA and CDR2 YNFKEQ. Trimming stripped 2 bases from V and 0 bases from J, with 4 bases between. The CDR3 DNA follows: TGTGCCAGCAGCCAACCCGCGAACACCGGGGAGCTGTTTTTT. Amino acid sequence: CASSQPANTGELFF.

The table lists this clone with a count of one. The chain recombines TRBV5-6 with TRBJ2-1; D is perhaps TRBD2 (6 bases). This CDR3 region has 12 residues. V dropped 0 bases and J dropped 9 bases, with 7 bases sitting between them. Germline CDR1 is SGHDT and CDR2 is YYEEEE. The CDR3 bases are TGTGCCAGCAGCTTGGGACTAGTTGAGCAGTTCTTC. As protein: CASSLGLVEQFF.

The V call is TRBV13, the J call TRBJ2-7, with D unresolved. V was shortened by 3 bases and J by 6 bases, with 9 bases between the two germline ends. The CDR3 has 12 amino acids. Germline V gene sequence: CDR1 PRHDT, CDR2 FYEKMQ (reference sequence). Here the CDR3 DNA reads TGTGCCAGCAGCTTCAACCCCAGCGAGCAGTACTTC. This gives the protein CASSFNPSEQYF. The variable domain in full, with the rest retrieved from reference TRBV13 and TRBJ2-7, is AAGVIQSPRHLIKEKRETATLKCYPIPRHDTVYWYQQGPGQDPQFLISFYEKMQSDKGSIPDRFSAQQFSDYHSELNMSSLELGDSALYFCASSFNPSEQYFGPGTRLTVT.

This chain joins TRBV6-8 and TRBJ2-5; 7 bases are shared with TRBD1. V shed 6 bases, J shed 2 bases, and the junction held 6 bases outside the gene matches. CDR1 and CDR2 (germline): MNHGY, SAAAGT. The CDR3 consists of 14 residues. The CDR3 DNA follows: TGTGCCAGCAGCTCGAGGGACAGACAAGAGACCCAGTACTTC. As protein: CASSSRDRQETQYF.

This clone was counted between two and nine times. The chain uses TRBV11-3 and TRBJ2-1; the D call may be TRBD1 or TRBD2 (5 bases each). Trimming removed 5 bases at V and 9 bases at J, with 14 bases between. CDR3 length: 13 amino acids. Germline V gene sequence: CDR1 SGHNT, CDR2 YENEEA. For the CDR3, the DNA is TGTGCCAGCAGCCGGGACGGGGTGGGTGAGCAGTTCTTC. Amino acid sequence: CASSRDGVGEQFF.

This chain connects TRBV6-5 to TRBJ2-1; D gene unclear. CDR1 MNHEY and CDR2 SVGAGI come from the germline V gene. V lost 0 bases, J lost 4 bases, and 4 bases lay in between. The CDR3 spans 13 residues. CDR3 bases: TGTGCCAGCAGTTACTCGTTTTACAATGAGCAGTTCTTC. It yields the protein CASSYSFYNEQFF.

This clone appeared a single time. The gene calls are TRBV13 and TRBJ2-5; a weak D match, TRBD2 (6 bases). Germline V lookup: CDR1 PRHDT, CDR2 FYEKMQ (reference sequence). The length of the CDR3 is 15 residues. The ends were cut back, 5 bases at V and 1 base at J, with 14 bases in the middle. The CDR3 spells CASSPAGSGQETQYF. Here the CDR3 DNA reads TGTGCCAGCAGCCCCGCCGGGAGCGGCCAAGAGACCCAGTACTTC. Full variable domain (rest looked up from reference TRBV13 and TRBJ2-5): AAGVIQSPRHLIKEKRETATLKCYPIPRHDTVYWYQQGPGQDPQFLISFYEKMQSDKGSIPDRFSAQQFSDYHSELNMSSLELGDSALYFCASSPAGSGQETQYFGPGTRLLVL.

The CDR3 region is CSVVRGLQETQYF. The CDR3 DNA is TGCAGCGTCGTACGGGGACTACAAGAGACCCAGTACTTC. The rearrangement uses TRBV29-1 and TRBJ2-5, with 7 bases that match TRBD2. This CDR3 has 13 residues. Germline loops: CDR1 SQVTM, CDR2 ANQGSEA. The trim removed 6 bases at V and 2 bases at J, leaving 6 bases unmatched.

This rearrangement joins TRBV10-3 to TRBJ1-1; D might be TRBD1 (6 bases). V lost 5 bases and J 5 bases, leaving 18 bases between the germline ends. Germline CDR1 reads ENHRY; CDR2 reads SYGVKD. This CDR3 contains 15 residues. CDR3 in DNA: TGTGCCATCAGTCCCGAGGGGGGGATAGGGACTGAAGCTTTCTTT. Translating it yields CAISPEGGIGTEAFF.

CDR3 in DNA: TGTGCCAGCAGCGCGGGACACACCTACTATGGCTACACCTTC. Encoded protein: CASSAGHTYYGYTF. J is TRBJ1-2 and V is TRBV9, with D perhaps matching TRBD1 (6 bases). Trimming removed 3 bases at V and 3 bases at J, with 12 bases between. Germline V gene sequence: CDR1 SGDLS, CDR2 YYNGEE. The CDR3 is made up of 14 amino acids.

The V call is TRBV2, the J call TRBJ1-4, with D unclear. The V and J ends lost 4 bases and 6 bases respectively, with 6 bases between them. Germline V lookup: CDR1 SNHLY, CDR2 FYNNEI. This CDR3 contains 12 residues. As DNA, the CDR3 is TGTGCCAGCAGTGGGATAGATGAAAAACTGTTTTTT. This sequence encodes CASSGIDEKLFF. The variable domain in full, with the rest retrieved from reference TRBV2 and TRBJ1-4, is EPEVTQTPSHQVTQMGQEVILRCVPISNHLYFYWYRQILGQKVEFLVSFYNNEISEKSEIFDDQFSVERPDGSNFTLKIRSTKLEDSAMYFCASSGIDEKLFFGSGTQLSVL.

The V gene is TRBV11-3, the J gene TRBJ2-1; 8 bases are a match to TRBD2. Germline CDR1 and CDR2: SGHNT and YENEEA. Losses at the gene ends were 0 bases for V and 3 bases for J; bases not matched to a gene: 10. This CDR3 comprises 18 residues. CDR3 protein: CASSLDGQRESHYNEQFF. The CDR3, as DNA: TGTGCCAGCAGCTTAGATGGCCAGCGGGAGTCCCACTACAATGAGCAGTTCTTC.

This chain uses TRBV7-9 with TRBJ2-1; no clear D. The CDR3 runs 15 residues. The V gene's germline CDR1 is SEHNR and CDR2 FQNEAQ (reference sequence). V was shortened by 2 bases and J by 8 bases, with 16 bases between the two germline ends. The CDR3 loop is CASSLPIISVDEQFF. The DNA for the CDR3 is TGTGCCAGCAGCTTACCCATCATATCCGTTGATGAGCAGTTCTTC.

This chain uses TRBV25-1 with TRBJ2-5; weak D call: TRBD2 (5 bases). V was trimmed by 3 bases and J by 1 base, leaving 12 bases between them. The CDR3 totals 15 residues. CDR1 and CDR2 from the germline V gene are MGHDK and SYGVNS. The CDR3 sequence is CASSDRRTFQETQYF. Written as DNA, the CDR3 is TGTGCCAGCAGTGACCGCAGGACTTTCCAAGAGACCCAGTACTTC.

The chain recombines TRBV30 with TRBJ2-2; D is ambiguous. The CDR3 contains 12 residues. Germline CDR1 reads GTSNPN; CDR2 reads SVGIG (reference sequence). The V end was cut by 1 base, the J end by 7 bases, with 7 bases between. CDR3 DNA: TGTGCCTGGAGTGGCGTTATCGGGGAGCTGTTTTTT. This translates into CAWSGVIGELFF.

The CDR3, as DNA: TGTGCCAGCAGTTCCAGCTACAGTATTCAGTTCTTC. Amino acid sequence: CASSSSYSIQFF. This rearrangement joins TRBV27 to TRBJ2-1; D unclear. The CDR3 sequence is 12 residues long. Per the germline V gene, CDR1 is MNHEY and CDR2 is SMNVEV (reference sequence). Trimming took off 4 bases at V and 13 bases at J, with 14 bases between the two ends.

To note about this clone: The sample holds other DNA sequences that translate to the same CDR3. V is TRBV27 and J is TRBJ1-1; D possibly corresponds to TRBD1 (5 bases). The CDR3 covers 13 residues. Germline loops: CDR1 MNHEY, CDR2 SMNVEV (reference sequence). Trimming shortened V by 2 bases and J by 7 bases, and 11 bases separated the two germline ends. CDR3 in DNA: TGTGCCAGCAGTTTAGGGGGTGCTAATGAAGCTTTCTTT. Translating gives CASSLGGANEAFF.

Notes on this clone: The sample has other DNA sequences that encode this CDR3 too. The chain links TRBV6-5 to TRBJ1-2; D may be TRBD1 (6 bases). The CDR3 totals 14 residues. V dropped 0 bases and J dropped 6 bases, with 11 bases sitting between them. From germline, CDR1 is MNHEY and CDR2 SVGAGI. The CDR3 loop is CASSYSEGGDGYTF. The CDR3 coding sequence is TGTGCCAGCAGTTACTCGGAGGGGGGCGATGGCTACACCTTC.

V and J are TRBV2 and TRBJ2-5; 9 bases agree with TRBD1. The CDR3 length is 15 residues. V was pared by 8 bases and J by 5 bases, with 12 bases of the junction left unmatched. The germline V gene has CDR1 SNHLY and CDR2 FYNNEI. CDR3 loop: CASADRGAGLETQYF. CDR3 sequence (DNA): TGTGCCAGCGCGGACAGGGGCGCGGGCTTGGAGACCCAGTACTTC.

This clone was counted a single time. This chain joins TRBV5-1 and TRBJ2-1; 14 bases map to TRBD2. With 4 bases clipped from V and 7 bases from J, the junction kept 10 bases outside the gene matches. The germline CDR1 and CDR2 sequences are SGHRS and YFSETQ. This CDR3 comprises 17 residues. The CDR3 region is CASSTGTSGSFWNEQFF. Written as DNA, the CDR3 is TGCGCCAGCAGCACCGGGACTAGCGGGAGTTTTTGGAATGAGCAGTTCTTC.

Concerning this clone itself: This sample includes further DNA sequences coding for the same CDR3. The CDR3 nucleotides read TGTGCCAGCAGTTTCAGCGGGACAGCCTACGAGCAGTACTTC. Residues: CASSFSGTAYEQYF. This chain uses TRBV7-2 with TRBJ2-7; D could derive from TRBD1 or TRBD2 (7 bases each). The germline gives CDR1 SGHTA, CDR2 FQGNSA. This CDR3 is built from 14 residues. V lost 6 bases to trimming and J lost 2 bases, with 14 bases between them. The variable domain in full, with the rest retrieved from reference TRBV7-2 and TRBJ2-7, is GAGVSQSPSNKVTEKGKDVELRCDPISGHTALYWYRQSLGQGLEFLIYFQGNSAPDKSGLPSDRFSAERTGGSVSTLTIQRTQQEDSAVYLCASSFSGTAYEQYFGPGTRLTVT.